This T cell receptor (beta chain) was sequenced for a study of T cells in Graves' hyperthyroidism and ophthalmopathy (dated by TCRdb to about 2019). Background on the whole study: Peripheral blood was collected at initial diagnosis, before any treatment. To identify distinguishing TCR V-J signatures, a discovery cohort of 100 patients was used, comprising approximately 40 with Graves' ophthalmopathy and about 59 with stable Graves' hyperthyroidism. Prospective prediction of ophthalmopathy was tested in an independent validation cohort consisting of under 20 hyperthyroidism patients and more than 15 patients who later progressed to ophthalmopathy. For training and testing, the 95 to 100 patients in the discovery cohort were randomly divided in a 7:3 ratio. In over five Graves' hyperthyroidism patients, the study also compared T-cell repertoires from thyroid tissue with T-cell repertoires from blood. Following sampling, methimazole starting at 30 mg daily was given to hyperthyroidism patients, and high-dose intravenous methylprednisolone was given to ophthalmopathy patients. The paper describes TCR Vbeta CDR3 sequencing of around 130 peripheral blood samples, made up of roughly 40 ophthalmopathy patients, 70 to 75 hyperthyroidism patients and 17 progressor patients. The paper's findings and limits, for the study overall: A 13 V-J signature model separated ophthalmopathy from stable hyperthyroidism, with roughly 88% sensitivity and roughly 81% specificity in cross-validation and 80%/75% in testing. In validation, progression to ophthalmopathy was predicted by the model with 70.59% sensitivity and nearly 75% specificity, a median of approximately 6.5 months before onset. Sample size was not statistically predetermined, and investigators were not blinded to group allocation. Most expanded thyroid clonotypes (frequency above 0.001) were also detected in blood, a finding suggesting that blood repertoires may reflect thyroid immune responses.

TCR beta CDR3 regions were amplified from RNA transcripts. For the first round of RT-PCR on the TCR CDR3, the HTBI primer set was used together with the Qiagen OneStep RT-PCR kit. Libraries were constructed in a second round of multiplex PCR, after which size selection and purification were carried out. Sequencing of the libraries was done on an Illumina HiSeq2000 using paired-end 100 bp reads. The published analysis was carried out like this. SOAPnuke was used to process the raw data, throwing out any read that contained adapters or uncalled bases, had a mean Phred below 15, or lacked an exact constant-primer or identifier match. High-quality paired reads were merged using COPE v1.2.5, and each unique nucleotide sequence was defined as a clonotype. MiTCR v1.1 was used to align the clonotypes against IMGT TRBV, TRBD and TRBJ reference segments. Analysis was restricted to V-J combinations with a frequency above 0.0001, which covered over 98% of repertoires. A TCS score was defined as the ratio of F50 (clonal expansion) to E x V (chaos), with BLOSUM62-based TCRdist applied between CDR3 peptides within each V-J. Welch's t-statistics and random forest reduced 514 V-J features to 10 to 15, which were used in a naive Bayes classifier (R e1071). The public reads were quality trimmed at Q25 with fastp and then assembled into clones with MiXCR by TCRdb, keeping productive beta chains. A single entry per CDR3 protein holds the most common genes and DNA from its merged rows. It is TCRdb's table, rather than the study itself, that gives the V and J calls and clone size. The sample contains around 430,000 distinct CDR3 sequences, 15% of them found a single time. Jointly, the top ten make up about 30% of the sample.

CDR1 and CDR2 are read off the germline V gene as SGHTA and FQGNSA. V loses 8 bases at its end and J loses 8 bases; junction bases beyond the gene matches: 8. Reading from cysteine to phenylalanine, the CDR3 counts 15 amino acids. The only DNA kept is the CDR3, 45 bases in frame from the first base. In this sample, this clonotype turned up a few times. The target of this receptor is not known. No much larger clonotype is one base removed from it; base qualities were not supplied. Stable Graves' hyperthyroidism was defined as the absence of progression to ophthalmopathy over 18 months of follow-up. Hyperthyroidism patients were aged 18 to 65 years and newly diagnosed, with disease duration of less than 2 months. Exclusion was applied to patients with uncontrolled infections, other autoimmune diseases, pregnancy or lactation. Diagnoses were established on the basis of clinical symptoms, serum thyroxine and TRAb, thyroid ultrasound, and orbital computed tomography. PBMCs were separated from roughly 9.3 ml of fresh peripheral blood using Ficoll-Paque density gradient centrifugation. Total RNA was extracted with Trizol reagent, and quality was checked on an Agilent 2100 Bioanalyzer.

The rearrangement combines TRBV7-2 with TRBJ2-1, with 14 junctional bases fitting TRBD2. Sequenced material: blood. The source of this sequence is a woman aged 25 to 39 with Graves' hyperthyroidism. Here is the DNA: TGTGCCAGCGGGACTAGCGGGAGATTGGCCGATGAGCAGTTCTTC. This is translated as CASGTSGRLADEQFF.